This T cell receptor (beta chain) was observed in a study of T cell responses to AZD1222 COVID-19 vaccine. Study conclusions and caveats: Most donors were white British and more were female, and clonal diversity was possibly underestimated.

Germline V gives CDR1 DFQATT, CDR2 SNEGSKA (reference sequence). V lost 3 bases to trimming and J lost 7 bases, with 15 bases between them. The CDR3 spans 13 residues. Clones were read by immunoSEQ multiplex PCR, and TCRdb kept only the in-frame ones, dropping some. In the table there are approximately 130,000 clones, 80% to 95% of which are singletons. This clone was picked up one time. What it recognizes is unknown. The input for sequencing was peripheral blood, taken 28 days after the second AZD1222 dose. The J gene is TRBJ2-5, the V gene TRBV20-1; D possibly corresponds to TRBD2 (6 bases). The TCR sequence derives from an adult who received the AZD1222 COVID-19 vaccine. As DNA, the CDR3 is TGCAGTGCTAGTGAGCCTAGCGACGGGACCCAGTACTTC. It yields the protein CSASEPSDGTQYF.